This is a list of T cell receptor beta chains from one sample in a study of cytomegalovirus exposure and HLA in healthy donors. Sequencing used immunoSEQ multiplex PCR; TCRdb keeps in-frame clones, though not all of them. Among approximately 100,000 clones listed, 70% to 85% were seen once. Sequenced: PBMCs. The receptors originated from a boy aged 5-17 years in good health and CMV-seronegative. Each CDR3 is given with its conserved first and last residue. A D gene is named only where the DNA matches it firmly. Only some rows state a clone size, as once, few, many or a class for expanded clones.

d_call	cdr3_length	j_call	clone_size	v_call	cdr3_aa	cdr3_nt
.	15	TRBJ1-5	.	TRBV6-1	CASGRSGARDQPQHF	TGTGCCAGCGGACGTTCAGGGGCGCGGGATCAGCCCCAGCATTTT
TRBD2	15	TRBJ2-7	once	TRBV10-2	CASSIAGGHSYEQYF	TGCGCCAGCAGTATAGCGGGAGGCCACTCCTACGAGCAGTACTTC
.	14	TRBJ1-5	.	TRBV7-2	CASSQQGPNQPQHF	TGTGCCAGCAGCCAGCAGGGGCCCAATCAGCCCCAGCATTTT
.	14	TRBJ2-7	.	TRBV5-4	CASSLGARGYEQYF	TGTGCCAGCAGCTTGGGGGCCAGGGGATACGAGCAGTACTTC
.	13	TRBJ2-2	few	TRBV5-1	CASSPASSGELFF	TGCGCCAGCAGCCCGGCTAGCTCCGGGGAGCTGTTTTTT
TRBD1	14	TRBJ2-7	once	TRBV5-1	CASSLGDSPYEQYF	TGCGCCAGCAGCTTAGGGGACAGCCCTTACGAGCAGTACTTC
.	14	TRBJ2-7	.	TRBV6-6	CASSAWQNSYEQYF	TGTGCCAGCAGTGCCTGGCAAAACTCCTACGAGCAGTACTTC
TRBD1	14	TRBJ2-7	.	TRBV2	CASSEWGQLYEQYF	TGTGCCAGCAGTGAATGGGGACAGCTCTACGAGCAGTACTTC
.	14	TRBJ1-1	.	TRBV2	CASMVIRGYTEAFF	TGTGCCAGCATGGTAATTCGAGGATACACTGAAGCTTTCTTT
TRBD1	15	TRBJ2-5	.	TRBV6-5	CASSLTGGTGETQYF	TGTGCCAGCAGTTTAACAGGGGGTACAGGAGAGACCCAGTACTTC
TRBD1	15	TRBJ1-3	.	TRBV6-5	CASSHTTGPGNTIYF	TGTGCCAGCAGTCATACGACAGGGCCTGGAAACACCATATATTTT
TRBD1	15	TRBJ2-3	.	TRBV5-4	CASSFPGQGVNTQYF	TGTGCCAGCAGCTTTCCGGGACAGGGAGTAAATACGCAGTATTTT
.	15	TRBJ2-7	.	TRBV28	CASSFRVYGPYEQYF	TGTGCCAGCAGTTTCAGGGTCTATGGGCCCTACGAGCAGTACTTC
.	13	TRBJ2-7	.	TRBV15	CATSRDPLMQQYF	TGTGCCACCAGCAGAGATCCCCTAATGCAGCAGTACTTC
TRBD2	15	TRBJ2-1	.	TRBV9	CASSVAPSGGREQFF	TGTGCCAGCAGCGTAGCCCCCAGCGGGGGCCGTGAGCAGTTCTTC
TRBD1	22	TRBJ1-5	.	TRBV5-3	CARSLAPVGQGRCSKWNQPQHF	TGTGCCAGAAGCTTGGCCCCCGTCGGACAGGGGCGTTGTAGTAAGTGGAATCAGCCCCAGCATTTT
.	14	TRBJ2-1	.	TRBV2	CASTGTWLRNEQFF	TGTGCCAGCACCGGGACATGGCTGAGGAATGAGCAGTTCTTC
.	13	TRBJ1-1	few	TRBV29-1	CSAHLQSGGEAFF	TGCAGCGCCCACCTACAGTCGGGGGGCGAAGCTTTCTTT
TRBD1	16	TRBJ2-2	.	TRBV19	CASSLRQGAMAGELFF	TGTGCCAGTAGTCTACGACAGGGGGCGATGGCCGGGGAGCTGTTTTTT
TRBD2	16	TRBJ2-7	few	TRBV27	CASSLRREGIGYEQYF	TGTGCCAGCAGTTTACGGAGGGAGGGAATTGGGTACGAGCAGTACTTC
.	14	TRBJ1-1	once	TRBV6-5	CASSYSDSHTEAFF	TGTGCCAGCAGTTACTCTGACAGTCACACTGAAGCTTTCTTT
.	12	TRBJ1-2	few	TRBV28	CASFGGARGYTF	TGTGCCAGCTTTGGCGGGGCAAGAGGCTACACCTTC
TRBD1	17	TRBJ1-3	.	TRBV4-1	CASSPNRDRGGGNTIYF	TGCGCCAGCAGCCCGAACCGGGACAGGGGGGGTGGAAACACCATATATTTT
.	14	TRBJ1-1	.	TRBV5-1	CASSLVGGNTEAFF	TGCGCCAGCAGCTTGGTAGGGGGGAACACTGAAGCTTTCTTT
TRBD1	15	TRBJ1-5	.	TRBV30	CAWSPTGQGSQPQHF	TGTGCCTGGAGTCCCACGGGACAGGGTAGTCAGCCCCAGCATTTT
.	14	TRBJ2-1	.	TRBV30	CAWSLPGSYNEQFF	TGTGCCTGGAGTCTCCCGGGGTCCTACAATGAGCAGTTCTTC
TRBD1	13	TRBJ1-1	.	TRBV6-1	CASTNDRATEAFF	TGTGCCAGCACCAACGACAGGGCCACTGAAGCTTTCTTT